This passage covers 20 T cell receptor beta chains from one sample sequenced in a study of T cells in localized non-small cell lung cancer. Repertoires were generated with immunoSEQ multiplex PCR, while TCRdb's copy carries only in-frame clones and drops some. The table has some 33,000 clones, about 89% seen once. Sequenced here: PBMCs, sampled before any cancer treatment. These TCRs come from a man aged 40-75 years with stage II lung adenocarcinoma.

The rearrangement uses TRBV18 and TRBJ2-7; tentatively, D is TRBD1 (6 bases). This CDR3 has 14 residues. Germline CDR1 reads KGHSH; CDR2 reads LQKENI. V was clipped by 6 bases and J by 7 bases, with 19 bases between them. The CDR3 DNA reads as TGTGCCAGCTCCTCAGGGGCATCCCCTCTGGAGCAGTACTTC. Translating it yields CASSSGASPLEQYF.

The chain carries TRBV7-2 and TRBJ1-6; D gene uncertain. V was cut by 0 bases and J by 7 bases, with 7 bases left in between. The germline gives CDR1 SGHTA, CDR2 FQGNSA. The CDR3 runs to 14 residues. CDR3 sequence reads: CASSLAAGNSPLHF. The CDR3 DNA reads TGTGCCAGCAGCTTAGCGGCGGGGAATTCACCCCTCCACTTT.

The chain couples TRBV29-1 to TRBJ2-1; D may be TRBD2 (6 bases). V shed 5 bases and J shed 5 bases, with 16 bases lying between them. The CDR3 totals 14 residues. Germline V lookup: CDR1 SQVTM, CDR2 ANQGSEA. The CDR3 here is CSVLGLSDHNEQFF. The CDR3 nucleotides read TGCAGCGTTTTAGGACTATCGGACCACAATGAGCAGTTCTTC.

The chain couples TRBV5-1 to TRBJ2-5; D possibly corresponds to TRBD2 (5 bases). V lost 0 bases and J lost 2, with 8 bases in between. Germline CDR1 is SGHRS and CDR2 is YFSETQ. The CDR3 loop spans 14 amino acids. The CDR3 protein is CASSLGSAQETQYF. The CDR3 nucleotides are TGCGCCAGCAGCTTGGGTAGCGCACAAGAGACCCAGTACTTC. Variable domain in full (rest from reference TRBV5-1 and TRBJ2-5): KAGVTQTPRYLIKTRGQQVTLSCSPISGHRSVSWYQQTPGQGLQFLFEYFSETQRNKGNFPGRFSGRQFSNSRSEMNVSTLELGDSALYLCASSLGSAQETQYFGPGTRLLVL.

The chain employs TRBV6-1 and TRBJ1-5; the match to TRBD1 covers 10 bases. CDR3 length: 16 residues. V was clipped by 1 base and J by 1 base; unmatched bases: 1. Looked up from germline, CDR1 is MNHNS and CDR2 is SASEGT. The CDR3 DNA reads as TGTGCCAGCAGTGAAGGACAGGGGGCAAGCAATCAGCCCCAGCATTTT. As protein: CASSEGQGASNQPQHF.

This chain connects TRBV7-2 to TRBJ2-1; 12 nucleotides agree with TRBD2. This CDR3 contains 18 residues. Germline V lookup: CDR1 SGHTA, CDR2 FQGNSA. Trimming at V came to 5 bases and at J to 4 bases, leaving 12 bases not matched to a gene. The CDR3 nucleotides are TGTGCCAGCAGCAAAGGGTCGCTAGCGGGAGGGGAATACAATGAGCAGTTCTTC. This sequence encodes CASSKGSLAGGEYNEQFF.

CDR3 sequence reads: CASSQEGGSFGQPQHF. In nucleotides, the CDR3 is TGCGCCAGCAGCCAAGAGGGGGGCTCGTTTGGGCAGCCCCAGCATTTT. This chain joins TRBV4-1 and TRBJ1-5; possibly TRBD1 for D (6 bases). Trimming removed 0 bases at V and 7 bases at J, with 16 bases between. The CDR3 is made up of 16 amino acids. Germline-derived CDR1 and CDR2 are MGHRA and YSYEKL.

The chain uses TRBV6-1 and TRBJ2-5, with D hard to call. CDR3 size: 17 residues. V was clipped by 1 base and J by 1 base, with 16 bases between them. CDR1 is MNHNS, CDR2 SASEGT, per germline. The DNA for the CDR3 is TGTGCCAGCAGTGAAGTTCCCTTAGGCATTAGCCAAGAGACCCAGTACTTC. This gives the protein CASSEVPLGISQETQYF.

The rearrangement uses TRBV20-1 and TRBJ2-7; the D is unclear. The V and J ends lost 2 bases and 6 bases respectively, with 5 bases between them. The V gene's germline CDR1 is DFQATT and CDR2 SNEGSKA (reference sequence). This CDR3 is built from 10 residues. The CDR3 is CSARLGEQYF. The CDR3 region has the DNA TGCAGTGCTAGATTGGGCGAGCAGTACTTC.

The V and J genes are TRBV28 and TRBJ2-5, with TRBD2 matching over 9 bases. V trimming: 6 bases; J trimming: 4 bases; junction bases outside the gene matches: 6. This CDR3 spans 14 amino acids. Germline V CDR1 and CDR2: MDHEN, SYDVKM. CDR3 amino acids: CASSLSGRTETQYF. In DNA, the CDR3 is TGTGCCAGCAGCCTAAGCGGGAGGACAGAGACCCAGTACTTC.

The V and J genes are TRBV7-9 and TRBJ2-3; 7 bases are a match to TRBD2. Germline V lookup: CDR1 SEHNR, CDR2 FQNEAQ (reference sequence). The CDR3 totals 15 residues. Unmatched junction bases numbered 15, after V lost 11 bases and J lost 4 bases. The CDR3 DNA is TGTGCCGGCGGGGGTGCGGGAATGATAGCAGATACGCAGTATTTT. This encodes CAGGGAGMIADTQYF.

The gene calls are TRBV7-2 and TRBJ1-2; D ambiguous. The CDR3 consists of 12 residues. Germline values: CDR1 SGHTA, CDR2 FQGNSA. With 1 base removed from V and 3 bases from J, the gap between germline ends came to 3 bases. The CDR3 spells CASSLGDYGYTF. The DNA for the CDR3 is TGTGCCAGCAGCTTAGGGGACTATGGCTACACCTTC.

The chain employs TRBV19 and TRBJ2-2, with 16 bases lining up with TRBD2. Per the germline V gene, CDR1 is LNHDA and CDR2 is SQIVND (reference sequence). V was pared by 5 bases and J by 4 bases, with 10 bases of the junction left unmatched. The CDR3 sequence is 19 residues long. CDR3 in amino acids: CASSPAGTSGRALTGELFF. The DNA for the CDR3 is TGTGCCAGTAGTCCCGCGGGGACTAGCGGGAGGGCCCTCACCGGGGAGCTGTTTTTT.

The V and J genes are TRBV7-9 and TRBJ2-7, with D uncertain. CDR1 is SEHNR, CDR2 FQNEAQ, per germline (reference sequence). The CDR3 consists of 13 residues. Trimming took 5 bases from V and 0 from J, leaving 8 bases between them. CDR3 sequence reads: CASSPRYSYEQYF. CDR3 bases: TGTGCCAGCAGCCCCCGTTACTCCTACGAGCAGTACTTC.

This sequence joins TRBV28 and TRBJ1-2, with D possibly TRBD1 on 5 matching bases. Between the trimmed V and J ends, which lost 6 bases and 4 bases, there was a span of 12 bases. CDR3 length: 13 residues. Germline V gives CDR1 MDHEN, CDR2 SYDVKM. Here the CDR3 DNA reads TGTGCCAGCAGCCTGGGACGTGGCTATGGCTACACCTTC. This codes for CASSLGRGYGYTF.

The chain uses TRBV30 and TRBJ2-1; D ambiguous. Trimming shortened V by 3 bases and J by 0 bases, and 12 bases separated the two germline ends. The CDR3 length is 15 residues. Germline V gene data show CDR1 as GTSNPN and CDR2 as SVGIG (reference sequence). The chain's CDR3 is CAWSIALSSYNEQFF. Here the CDR3 DNA reads TGTGCCTGGAGCATAGCACTTAGCTCCTACAATGAGCAGTTCTTC.

The chain employs TRBV5-4 and TRBJ2-1; no firm D call. Trimming left V 1 base short and J 5 bases short, with 4 bases between. The CDR3 extends over 12 amino acids. Germline V lookup: CDR1 SGHNT, CDR2 YYREEE (reference sequence). The CDR3 here is CASSLQNNEQFF. The CDR3, as DNA: TGTGCCAGCAGCTTGCAGAACAATGAGCAGTTCTTC.

This clone is medium-sized within its sample. Distinct nucleotide sequences in the sample also encode this CDR3. The CDR3 loop is CASSIRDQPQHF. DNA for the CDR3: TGTGCCAGTAGTATCCGGGATCAGCCCCAGCATTTT. The genes are TRBV19 and TRBJ1-5; D is uncertain. V lost 3 bases and J 5 bases, leaving 5 bases between the germline ends. In germline, CDR1 is LNHDA, CDR2 SQIVND (reference sequence). The CDR3 spans 12 residues.

The V and J genes are TRBV7-2 and TRBJ2-1; a weak D match, TRBD2 (6 bases). CDR1 is SGHTA, CDR2 FQGNSA, per germline. Trimming removed 4 bases at V and 4 bases at J, with 11 bases between. The CDR3 consists of 14 residues. The CDR3 nucleotides read TGTGCCAGCAGCTCGGGAGTAAGGTACAATGAGCAGTTCTTC. It specifies CASSSGVRYNEQFF.

The chain has TRBV6-1 and TRBJ2-1, with D perhaps TRBD1 or TRBD2 (5 bases each). Per the germline V gene, CDR1 is MNHNS and CDR2 is SASEGT. The CDR3 consists of 18 residues. V was cut by 0 bases and J by 7 bases, with 22 bases left in between. The CDR3 region has the DNA TGTGCCAGCAGTGAAGCGCTTCGGGGCTCGGCGGTGAGAAATGAGCAGTTCTTC. Translation: CASSEALRGSAVRNEQFF.